Listed below are T cell receptor beta chains from one sample, sequenced in a study of cytomegalovirus exposure and HLA in healthy donors. The repertoire was sequenced with immunoSEQ multiplex PCR; TCRdb's copy has only in-frame clones and lacks some. The sample shows 95,000 to 100,000 clones, 76% of them seen only once. The sample was PBMCs. The receptors were gathered from a middle-aged man in good health and CMV-seronegative. The conserved cysteine and the conserved F or W are not part of the CDR3 here. The order of the fields is V gene, CDR3 protein.

TRBV29-1 | RAIGQTGDGTDTQY
TRBV4-1 | ASSGGGNPHNEQF
TRBV7-9 | SSSLAGQGYEQY
TRBV7-9 | ASSKTSGIYNEQF
TRBV5-1 | ASSFGLAAIPGSTGELF
TRBV10-2 | ATRQGAAF
TRBV7-9 | ASSSQGGHSPLH
TRBV2 | ASSEGQGISQPQH
TRBV9 | ASSVVYGSYEQY
TRBV28 | ASSLQATNYGYT
TRBV5-8 | ASSFAGTGGQETQY
TRBV5-1 | ASTDRGDTEAF
TRBV6-6 | ASSYRQGGTDTQY
TRBV2 | ASSEQGYEQY
TRBV27 | ASSEGQGSGYT
TRBV28 | ASSYMSSGREQY